The 9 T cell receptor beta chains below were found in one sample sequenced in a study of Graves' ophthalmopathy and Graves' hyperthyroidism. RNA served as the template for amplifying TCR beta CDR3 regions. An opening RT-PCR round employed HTBI primers and preceded a second-round multiplex PCR. TCRdb passed the multiplex PCR reads through MiXCR, listing each CDR3 protein once. This sample has 1 million to 1.3 million distinct CDR3 sequences, with about 35% found just once. The sequenced sample consisted of peripheral blood or thyroid tissue (not recorded which). Every receptor here comes from an adult man with Graves' hyperthyroidism.

This clonotype was picked up a small number of times. This sequence joins TRBV12-3 or TRBV12-4 and TRBJ1-5; 9 bases line up with TRBD1. Germline trimming cut 5 bases from V and 1 base from J; bases unmatched to any gene: 6. The CDR3 runs to 16 residues. The chain's CDR3 is CASSTAGTGSNQPQHF. The CDR3 DNA reads TGTGCCAGCAGTACCGCCGGGACAGGGAGCAATCAGCCCCAGCATTTT.

Ten or more counts support this clonotype. The V gene is TRBV29-1, the J gene TRBJ2-7; 12 positions agree with TRBD1. CDR3 length: 12 residues. With 7 bases clipped from V and 7 bases from J, the junction kept 5 bases outside the gene matches. Looked up from germline, CDR1 is SQVTM and CDR2 is ANQGSEA. The DNA of the CDR3 is TGCAGCGCGGGACAGGGGGCCCAAGAGCAGTACTTC. Translating gives CSAGQGAQEQYF.

This chain joins TRBV19 and TRBJ1-5, with TRBD1 matching 7 bases. The CDR3 runs to 13 residues. CDR1 and CDR2 (germline): LNHDA, SQIVND (reference sequence). V lost 10 bases, J lost 1 base, and 4 bases stayed unmatched. CDR3 in DNA: TGTGCCACCACAGGGGCAAGCAATCAGCCCCAGCATTTT. Protein product: CATTGASNQPQHF.

This clonotype was detected only a few times. Lacking the conserved final phenylalanine or tryptophan, this CDR3 likely reflects a read error. The DNA is left out, because the CDR3 cannot be placed on it with certainty; the CDR3 is given as TCRdb lists it. The chain couples TRBV5-1 to TRBJ2-5. The CDR3 is 8 amino acids long, termini counted. CDR1 is SGHRS, CDR2 YFSETQ, per germline. CDR3 loop: CASSRRRI.

The chain is built from TRBV10-3 and TRBJ2-2; 12 positions agree with TRBD1. The V gene's germline CDR1 is ENHRY and CDR2 SYGVKD. The CDR3 contains 15 residues. With 7 bases clipped from V and 8 bases from J, the junction kept 8 bases outside the gene matches. The CDR3 sequence: CAITGGQGARGELFF. CDR3 bases: TGTGCCATCACCGGGGGACAGGGGGCGCGAGGGGAGCTGTTTTTT.

The chain is built from TRBV25-1 and TRBJ2-7; D tentatively fits TRBD1 or TRBD2 (6 bases each). The CDR3 is 15 residues long. Looked up from germline, CDR1 is MGHDK and CDR2 is SYGVNS. Trimming cost V 6 bases and J 0 bases, with 15 bases left between them. The CDR3: CASSSMGGSSYEQYF. The CDR3 nucleotides are TGTGCCAGCAGCTCTATGGGGGGCAGCTCCTACGAGCAGTACTTC.

This chain joins TRBV10-3 and TRBJ2-7; 9 bases line up with TRBD2. V lost 0 bases to trimming and J lost 5 bases; unmatched junction nucleotides: 8. This CDR3 has 16 amino acids. Germline V gene data show CDR1 as ENHRY and CDR2 as SYGVKD. CDR3 residues: CAISESKAGGPDEQYF. DNA of the CDR3: TGTGCCATCAGTGAGTCGAAGGCGGGAGGGCCGGACGAGCAGTACTTC.

This chain connects TRBV4-1 to TRBJ2-7; TRBD2 is a possible D gene (6 bases). V was trimmed by 0 bases and J by 3 bases, leaving 15 bases between them. The CDR3 consists of 16 residues. In germline, CDR1 is MGHRA, CDR2 YSYEKL. CDR3 DNA sequence: TGCGCCAGCAGCCAAGAATGGGCTAGCGACTACTACGAGCAGTACTTC. It codes for CASSQEWASDYYEQYF.

This rearrangement joins TRBV7-2 to TRBJ2-6; 7 nucleotides agree with TRBD1. Germline values: CDR1 SGHTA, CDR2 FQGNSA. V shed 6 bases and J 0 bases; nucleotides not matched to a gene: 14. This CDR3 comprises 19 residues. In DNA, the CDR3 is TGTGCCAGCAGTTACCGCGGGTCAGGGGGTCGCTCTGGGGCCAACGTCCTGACTTTC. Protein: CASSYRGSGGRSGANVLTF.